Ten or more counts support the clone carrying this T cell receptor (beta chain). Time point specified: newly diagnosed GD, antithyroid drugs for less than 3 months. Making the TCR library involved RNA that had been extracted from PBMCs. These data originate in a study of regulatory T cells in long-lasting Graves disease. This CDR3 has 14 amino acids. V lost 0 bases, J lost 9 bases, and 13 bases lay in between. Germline V gene lookup returns CDR1 SGDLS and CDR2 YYNGEE. The TCR beta library used iRepertoire HTBI primers with Arm-PCR amplification of CDR3. TCRdb re-derived calls from the multiplex PCR reads in MiXCR, one entry per CDR3 protein. The sample records fewer than 500,000 distinct CDR3 sequences, around 15% being singletons. These data also formed part of another study, on T cells in Graves' hyperthyroidism and ophthalmopathy.

This receptor was obtained from a man aged 35-49 years with Graves disease. The chain couples TRBV9 to TRBJ2-1; D may be TRBD2 (5 bases). Sequencing used peripheral blood mononuclear cells (PBMCs), obtained at new diagnosis, from a patient treated with antithyroid drugs. CDR3 protein: CASSVAGSKSEQFF. The CDR3, as DNA: TGTGCCAGCAGCGTAGCGGGGAGCAAGAGTGAGCAGTTCTTC.